Listed here are 18 T cell receptor beta chains from one sample, sequenced in a study of T cells after yellow fever vaccination. TCRdb independently ran MiXCR on the 5' RACE reads; one entry per CDR3 protein. The sample lists some 560,000 distinct CDR3 sequences, 15% to 20% occurring once. Source: PBMCs, taken 15 days after the yellow fever booster vaccination. These receptors were collected from a man aged 30 to 39 who received the YFV17D yellow fever vaccine.

The J gene is TRBJ1-1, the V gene TRBV5-6; the D gene is possibly TRBD1 (6 bases). Germline V gene sequence: CDR1 SGHDT, CDR2 YYEEEE. V lost 5 bases and J lost 1, with 12 bases in between. The CDR3 has 14 amino acids. The chain's CDR3 is CASREEDRNTEAFF. Written as DNA, the CDR3 is TGTGCCAGCAGGGAGGAGGACAGGAACACTGAAGCTTTCTTT.

This chain uses TRBV7-2 with TRBJ2-1; D ambiguous. Germline V gene sequence: CDR1 SGHTA, CDR2 FQGNSA. This CDR3 is 12 amino acids long. V was cut by 2 bases and J by 8 bases, with 7 bases left in between. The CDR3 here is CASSLFLHEQFF. The CDR3 nucleotides read TGTGCCAGCAGCTTATTTCTCCATGAGCAGTTCTTC.

V usage is TRBV6-2 or TRBV6-3 and J usage is TRBJ1-1, with 7 bases aligning to TRBD1. Trimming took 6 bases from V and 4 from J; bases not matched to a gene: 8. This CDR3 has 14 residues. CDR1 MNHEY and CDR2 SVGEGT come from the germline V gene. In nucleotides, the CDR3 is TGTGCCAGCAGACTTACAGGGGTTGGCACTGAAGCTTTCTTT. This encodes CASRLTGVGTEAFF.

This clonotype was seen ten or more times. V gene TRBV28 combines with J gene TRBJ2-5; D uncertain. The CDR3 runs 12 residues. V lost 5 bases, J lost 5 bases, and 9 bases lay in between. Germline V CDR1 and CDR2: MDHEN, SYDVKM. The CDR3 protein is CASSPPRETQYF. The DNA of the CDR3 is TGTGCCAGCAGTCCCCCCCGGGAGACCCAGTACTTC. Variable domain in full (rest from reference TRBV28 and TRBJ2-5): DVKVTQSSRYLVKRTGEKVFLECVQDMDHENMFWYRQDPGLGLRLIYFSYDVKMKEKGDIPEGYSVSREKKERFSLILESASTNQTSMYLCASSPPRETQYFGPGTRLLVL.

The chain couples TRBV15 to TRBJ2-1; D not resolved. This CDR3 contains 15 residues. CDR1 and CDR2 from the germline V gene are LNHNV and YYDKDF (reference sequence). V was cut by 1 base and J by 8 bases, with 15 bases left in between. The CDR3 loop is CATSRVGIVFDEQFF. The CDR3 DNA reads as TGTGCCACCAGCAGAGTTGGGATAGTATTCGATGAGCAGTTCTTC.

Only a few counts were recorded for this clonotype. The chain uses TRBV7-2 and TRBJ2-3; a possible D gene is TRBD1 (6 bases). Trimming shortened V by 1 base and J by 2 bases, and 10 bases separated the two germline ends. CDR1 is SGHTA and CDR2 is FQGNSA in the germline V gene. The length of the CDR3 is 15 residues. The CDR3, as DNA: TGTGCCAGCAGCTTAGTGGGGGCCTACACAGATACGCAGTATTTT. It specifies CASSLVGAYTDTQYF.

The chain uses TRBV11-2 and TRBJ2-1, with 11 bases matching TRBD1. The CDR3 spans 14 residues. V dropped 6 bases and J dropped 8; count of bases not matched to a gene: 6. From germline, CDR1 is SGHAT and CDR2 FQNNGV. CDR3: CASRSGQGVDEQFF. DNA for the CDR3: TGTGCCAGCAGGTCGGGACAGGGGGTCGATGAGCAGTTCTTC.

V is TRBV6-2 or TRBV6-3 and J is TRBJ2-1, with 7 bases fitting TRBD2. V gave up 6 bases and J gave up 6 bases; unmatched junction bases: 11. CDR1 is MNHEY, CDR2 SVGEGT, per germline. This CDR3 comprises 15 residues. For the CDR3, the DNA is TGTGCCAGCAGCCCCTTGGTTGGACTAGTCAATGAGCAGTTCTTC. Translation gives CASSPLVGLVNEQFF.

This clonotype was seen a few times. The gene calls are TRBV7-9 and TRBJ2-1; no reliable D call. This CDR3 is built from 12 residues. CDR1 is SEHNR, CDR2 FQNEAQ, per germline (reference sequence). V shed 6 bases and J shed 9 bases, with 12 bases lying between them. The CDR3 DNA follows: TGTGCCAGCAGTCCCGTCTTCACTGAGCAGTTCTTC. Its translation is CASSPVFTEQFF.

The V gene is TRBV6-1, the J gene TRBJ2-5; maybe TRBD1 (6 bases). There are 16 residues in the CDR3. Germline V gene lookup returns CDR1 MNHNS and CDR2 SASEGT. Trimming took 7 bases from V and 0 from J, leaving 18 bases between them. The DNA of the CDR3 is TGTGCCAGCAACCGACGGACAGACAACTACCAAGAGACCCAGTACTTC. Protein sequence: CASNRRTDNYQETQYF.

The chain carries TRBV28 and TRBJ2-7; 14 bases map to TRBD2. The CDR3 has 15 residues. The J segment lost 5 bases and the V segment lost 6 bases, leaving 6 bases of the junction unmatched. CDR1 MDHEN and CDR2 SYDVKM come from the germline V gene. As DNA, the CDR3 is TGTGCCAGCAGCCTGGGACTAGCGGGAGCCAACGAGCAGTACTTC. This translates into CASSLGLAGANEQYF.

This clonotype was found a few times. CDR3 loop: CASSWTDFSTDTQYF. CDR3 nucleotides: TGCGCCAGCAGCTGGACGGATTTTAGCACAGATACGCAGTATTTT. This chain uses TRBV5-1 with TRBJ2-3; D is unclear. Germline assignment: CDR1 SGHRS and CDR2 YFSETQ. The V gene lost 3 bases and the J gene lost 0 bases, with 11 bases spanning the gap. The CDR3 is 15 amino acids.

The sample holds one count of this clonotype. The chain couples TRBV7-6 to TRBJ2-2; D is uncertain. With 5 bases removed from V and 10 bases from J, the gap between germline ends came to 5 bases. Germline V gene lookup returns CDR1 SGHVS and CDR2 FNYEAQ. The length of the CDR3 is 10 residues. The CDR3 here is CASSREELFF. The CDR3 DNA reads as TGTGCCAGCAGCAGGGAGGAGCTGTTTTTT.

The chain links TRBV30 to TRBJ2-3, with D perhaps matching TRBD2 (5 bases). Germline CDR1 reads GTSNPN; CDR2 reads SVGIG (reference sequence). CDR3 size: 14 residues. V lost 4 bases and J lost 8, with 19 bases in between. CDR3 in DNA: TGTGCCTGGACGACTACCGCTGTTAGTGTTACGCAGTATTTT. This sequence encodes CAWTTTAVSVTQYF.

V and J are TRBV29-1 and TRBJ2-1; maybe TRBD2 (6 bases). This CDR3 has 15 residues. The V end was cut by 4 bases, the J end by 0 bases, with 13 bases between. From germline, CDR1 is SQVTM and CDR2 ANQGSEA. This CDR3 is CSVGRLGSSYNEQFF. The CDR3 DNA sequence: TGCAGCGTTGGGAGACTAGGGAGCTCCTACAATGAGCAGTTCTTC.

The V and J genes are TRBV12-3 or TRBV12-4 and TRBJ2-3, with 8 positions matching TRBD2. V trimming: 7 bases; J trimming: 5 bases; junction bases outside the gene matches: 11. CDR3 length equals 15 residues. The CDR3 DNA is TGTGCCAGCATCTTAGGCGGGAGGTTGGGAGATACGCAGTATTTT. This sequence encodes CASILGGRLGDTQYF.

The rearrangement uses TRBV7-2 and TRBJ2-1; 7 bases fit TRBD2. This CDR3 comprises 17 residues. The germline V gene has CDR1 SGHTA and CDR2 FQGNSA. V was pared by 2 bases and J by 5 bases, with 12 bases of the junction left unmatched. CDR3 in amino acids: CASSLRVRLAENNEQFF. The CDR3 bases are TGTGCCAGCAGCTTAAGGGTCCGGCTAGCGGAGAACAATGAGCAGTTCTTC.

The sample holds a few counts of this clonotype. DNA of the CDR3: TGTGCCAGCAGTAACCGACAGGGGAATCAGCCCCAGCATTTT. This codes for CASSNRQGNQPQHF. The chain recombines TRBV27 with TRBJ1-5; 8 nucleotides align to TRBD1. This CDR3 is 14 amino acids long. V shed 5 bases and J 4 bases; nucleotides not matched to a gene: 4. CDR1 and CDR2 from the germline V gene are MNHEY and SMNVEV (reference sequence).